Listed here are 8 T cell receptor beta chains from one sample, sequenced in a study of T cell repertoires in cytomegalovirus infection. No cognate antigen is known for these TCRs. TCRdb redid the calling of the reads with MiXCR, one entry per CDR3 protein. Of fewer than 900,000 distinct CDR3 sequences listed, about 28% are singletons. Here the sequenced sample was cultured CD8+ T cells from PBMCs, taken from culture after CMV antigen stimulation. The source is a human donor in good health (CMV status not recorded). Some clones in this sample may be carry-over from other donors' samples.

The V call is TRBV2, the J call TRBJ2-1, with 9 bases identical to TRBD1. Losses at the gene ends were 6 bases for V and 6 bases for J; bases not matched to a gene: 9. Germline V gene sequence: CDR1 SNHLY, CDR2 FYNNEI. The CDR3 is 15 residues long. This CDR3 reads CASRSWDRVFNEQFF. DNA of the CDR3: TGTGCCAGCAGGAGCTGGGACAGGGTATTCAATGAGCAGTTCTTC.

This clonotype was seen a few times. CDR3 region: CASSLDEGYEQYF. The DNA for the CDR3 is TGTGCCAGCAGCTTGGATGAGGGTTACGAGCAGTACTTC. This chain links TRBV13 with TRBJ2-7; D perhaps matches TRBD2 (5 bases). Germline-derived CDR1 and CDR2 are PRHDT and FYEKMQ (reference sequence). V shed 3 bases and J shed 4 bases, with 10 bases lying between them. The CDR3 spans 13 residues.

The chain combines TRBV7-2 with TRBJ2-1; a possible D gene is TRBD1 (5 bases). The CDR3 loop spans 13 amino acids. Trimming pared 1 base from V and 8 bases from J, leaving 9 bases between. Germline CDR1 reads SGHTA; CDR2 reads FQGNSA. CDR3 nucleotide sequence: TGTGCCAGCAGCTTAGGGACATTCGATGAGCAGTTCTTC. Its translation is CASSLGTFDEQFF. The variable domain in full, with the rest retrieved from reference TRBV7-2 and TRBJ2-1, is GAGVSQSPSNKVTEKGKDVELRCDPISGHTALYWYRQSLGQGLEFLIYFQGNSAPDKSGLPSDRFSAERTGGSVSTLTIQRTQQEDSAVYLCASSLGTFDEQFFGPGTRLTVL.

V usage is TRBV7-9 and J usage is TRBJ1-3; D might be TRBD1 (5 bases). The CDR3 runs to 16 residues. From germline, CDR1 is SEHNR and CDR2 FQNEAQ (reference sequence). With 2 bases removed from V and 0 bases from J, the gap between germline ends came to 11 bases. The CDR3 DNA sequence: TGTGCCAGCAGCTTAATTGGGACTCTCTCTGGAAACACCATATATTTT. Translated, it gives CASSLIGTLSGNTIYF.

In this sample, this clonotype turned up a few times. The J gene is TRBJ2-1, the V gene TRBV7-9; 9 positions agree with TRBD1. The ends lost 5 bases at V and 9 bases at J; junction bases unmatched: 8. This CDR3 comprises 14 residues. Germline loops: CDR1 SEHNR, CDR2 FQNEAQ (reference sequence). CDR3 protein: CASSRTGARGEQFF. CDR3 DNA sequence: TGTGCCAGCAGCCGGACAGGGGCACGGGGTGAGCAGTTCTTC.

The V call is TRBV6-6, the J call TRBJ2-6; maybe TRBD1 (6 bases). V was cut by 6 bases and J by 3 bases, with 12 bases left in between. The CDR3 runs to 15 residues. Germline assignment: CDR1 MNHNY and CDR2 SVGAGI (reference sequence). The CDR3 DNA is TGTGCCAGCAGCTCCAGGGGAGATGGGGCCAACGTCCTGACTTTC. Its protein product is CASSSRGDGANVLTF.

This clonotype was seen a few times. The V gene is TRBV2, the J gene TRBJ2-1; D uncertain. V was clipped by 6 bases and J by 8 bases, with 14 bases between them. In germline, CDR1 is SNHLY, CDR2 FYNNEI. The CDR3 has 13 residues. The CDR3 spells CASSAGPVDEQFF. The CDR3 DNA reads TGTGCCAGCAGCGCCGGGCCCGTGGATGAGCAGTTCTTC.

This clonotype was counted at least ten times. The chain employs TRBV7-6 and TRBJ1-2, with D possibly being TRBD1 (6 bases). Germline V gene lookup returns CDR1 SGHVS and CDR2 FNYEAQ. V lost 4 bases and J 3 bases, leaving 9 bases between the germline ends. The CDR3 has 13 amino acids. The CDR3 is CASSSGDDYGYTF. The CDR3 nucleotides read TGTGCCAGCAGCTCAGGGGACGACTATGGCTACACCTTC. The whole variable domain, filled in from reference TRBV7-6 and TRBJ1-2, reads GAGVSQSPRYKVTKRGQDVALRCDPISGHVSLYWYRQALGQGPEFLTYFNYEAQQDKSGLPNDRFSAERPEGSISTLTIQRTEQRDSAMYRCASSSGDDYGYTFGSGTRLTVV.